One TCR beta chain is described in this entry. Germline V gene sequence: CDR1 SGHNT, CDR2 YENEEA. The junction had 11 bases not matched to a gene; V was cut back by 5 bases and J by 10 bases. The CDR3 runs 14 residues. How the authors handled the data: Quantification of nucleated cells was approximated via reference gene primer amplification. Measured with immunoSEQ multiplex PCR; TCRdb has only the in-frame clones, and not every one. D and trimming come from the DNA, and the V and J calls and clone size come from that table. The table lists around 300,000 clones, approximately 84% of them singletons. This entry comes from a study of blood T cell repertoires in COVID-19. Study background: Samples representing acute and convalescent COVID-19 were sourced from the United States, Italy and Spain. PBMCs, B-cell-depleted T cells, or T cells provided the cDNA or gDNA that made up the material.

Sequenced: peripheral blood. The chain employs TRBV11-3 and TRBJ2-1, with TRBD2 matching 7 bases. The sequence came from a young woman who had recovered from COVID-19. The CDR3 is CASSHRDYRHEQFF. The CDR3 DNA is TGTGCCAGCAGCCACCGGGACTATCGACACGAGCAGTTCTTC.